These 26 T cell receptor beta chains share one sample of origin, sequenced in a study of blood T cell repertoires in COVID-19 (dated by TCRdb to 2019 to 2021). The library was obtained by the immunoSEQ multiplex PCR assay. TCRdb carries this immuneACCESS record with in-frame sequences only. Its versions omit some clonotypes, under half of them owing to an unresolved V gene in the studies checked, with the rest unexplained. The sample contains tens of thousands of clones, 85% to 90% of them found a single time. Of the sample, 4.8% is held by the ten largest clones. Sequences were obtained from peripheral blood. The source of these receptors is a human donor in a cohort sampled during active COVID-19.

The chain is built from TRBV19 and TRBJ1-1; D call uncertain. This CDR3 comprises 14 residues. Germline loops: CDR1 LNHDA, CDR2 SQIVND (reference sequence). Trimming took 4 bases from V and 3 from J, leaving 12 bases between them. CDR3 sequence reads: CASSTDGLDTEAFF. CDR3 nucleotides: TGTGCCAGTAGTACTGACGGGTTAGACACTGAAGCTTTCTTT.

The V gene is TRBV5-6, the J gene TRBJ2-3, with 8 bases lining up with TRBD2. This CDR3 has 17 residues. V dropped 0 bases and J dropped 1; count of bases not matched to a gene: 7. The germline CDR1 and CDR2 sequences are SGHDT and YYEEEE. DNA of the CDR3: TGTGCCAGCAGCTTGGGGCGGGGGGCCTACGGCACAGATACGCAGTATTTT. It translates to CASSLGRGAYGTDTQYF.

V is TRBV19 and J is TRBJ2-7; no definite D call. This CDR3 comprises 11 residues. Deletions cut 9 bases from V and 4 bases from J, with 10 bases between. Germline V lookup: CDR1 LNHDA, CDR2 SQIVND (reference sequence). CDR3 in amino acids: CASPPRYEQYF. CDR3 bases: TGTGCCAGCCCCCCCAGGTACGAGCAGTACTTC.

CDR3 sequence (DNA): TGTGCCAGCAGTTCCCACAGGGACCACTACGAGCAGTACTTC. It codes for CASSSHRDHYEQYF. V gene TRBV6-5 combines with J gene TRBJ2-7, with a possible D match to TRBD1 (6 bases). With 4 bases removed from V and 3 bases from J, the gap between germline ends came to 13 bases. The CDR3 is 14 residues long. Germline-derived CDR1 and CDR2 are MNHEY and SVGAGI.

This chain uses TRBV6-5 with TRBJ1-3; perhaps TRBD1 as D (6 bases). CDR3 size: 14 residues. The V end was cut by 10 bases, the J end by 0 bases, with 13 bases between. In germline, CDR1 is MNHEY, CDR2 SVGAGI. CDR3 region: CATKQGLSGNTIYF. The CDR3 DNA follows: TGTGCCACAAAACAGGGTCTCTCTGGAAACACCATATATTTT.

The chain combines TRBV27 with TRBJ1-5; 8 bases fit TRBD1. V shed 5 bases, J shed 5 bases, and the junction held 2 bases outside the gene matches. The germline gives CDR1 MNHEY, CDR2 SMNVEV (reference sequence). The CDR3 length is 13 residues. DNA for the CDR3: TGTGCCAGCAGTCGACAGGGGTATCAGCCCCAGCATTTT. Its protein product is CASSRQGYQPQHF.

The chain couples TRBV7-6 to TRBJ1-4, with a possible D match to TRBD1 (6 bases). This CDR3 is 15 amino acids long. Germline V CDR1 and CDR2: SGHVS, FNYEAQ. V gave up 3 bases and J gave up 7 bases, with 15 bases separating them. The CDR3 sequence: CASSFRGGEGEKLFF. As DNA, the CDR3 is TGTGCCAGCAGCTTTAGAGGGGGAGAGGGTGAAAAACTGTTTTTT.

The rearrangement links TRBV11-2 to TRBJ2-3; 11 bases are shared with TRBD2. The CDR3 sequence is 15 residues long. The germline CDR1 and CDR2 sequences are SGHAT and FQNNGV. The ends lost 5 bases at V and 4 bases at J; junction bases unmatched: 5. CDR3 sequence: CASSPGTSGADTQYF. CDR3 nucleotide sequence: TGTGCCAGCAGCCCGGGGACTAGCGGCGCAGATACGCAGTATTTT.

V is TRBV6-5 and J is TRBJ2-3, with TRBD2 matching over 8 bases. The germline V gene encodes CDR1 MNHEY and CDR2 SVGAGI. Trimming took 1 base from V and 4 from J; bases not matched to a gene: 7. The CDR3 runs 16 residues. CDR3 protein: CASSYWAGGVADTQYF. Here the CDR3 DNA reads TGTGCCAGCAGTTACTGGGCGGGAGGAGTGGCAGATACGCAGTATTTT.

The V call is TRBV29-1, the J call TRBJ2-2; D not certain. Germline V gene lookup returns CDR1 SQVTM and CDR2 ANQGSEA. Trimming stripped 3 bases from V and 3 bases from J, with 14 bases between. This CDR3 has 15 amino acids. CDR3 bases: TGCAGCGTTGAGAAGATATATGGAGACACCGGGGAGCTGTTTTTT. It yields the protein CSVEKIYGDTGELFF.

This rearrangement joins TRBV13 to TRBJ2-3; 8 bases are a match to TRBD2. The germline gives CDR1 PRHDT, CDR2 FYEKMQ (reference sequence). The CDR3 has 16 amino acids. After removal of 0 bases from V and 2 bases from J, the junction contained 4 bases not matched to a gene. The CDR3 sequence: CASSLGTSDSTDTQYF. CDR3 nucleotides: TGTGCCAGCAGCTTAGGGACTAGCGACTCCACAGATACGCAGTATTTT.

This chain connects TRBV5-4 to TRBJ1-2, with 8 bases lining up with TRBD1. Looked up from germline, CDR1 is SGHNT and CDR2 is YYREEE (reference sequence). The CDR3 length is 16 residues. V shed 0 bases and J 7 bases; nucleotides not matched to a gene: 11. The CDR3 coding sequence is TGTGCCAGCAGCTTGGTAGGTCCAGGGGGCGGTGCTGGCTACACCTTC. Translating it yields CASSLVGPGGGAGYTF.

This chain links TRBV27 with TRBJ2-7; D gene ambiguous. The CDR3 loop spans 11 amino acids. V dropped 6 bases and J dropped 6 bases, with 9 bases sitting between them. Germline values: CDR1 MNHEY, CDR2 SMNVEV (reference sequence). The DNA of the CDR3 is TGTGCCAGCAGCCCTATGTTCGAGCAGTACTTC. Translating it yields CASSPMFEQYF.

This chain joins TRBV28 and TRBJ1-1; 9 nucleotides agree with TRBD1. Germline V gene data show CDR1 as MDHEN and CDR2 as SYDVKM. This CDR3 comprises 15 residues. Trimming took 3 bases from V and 8 from J; bases not matched to a gene: 10. The DNA for the CDR3 is TGTGCCAGCAGTTTCCGGGACAGGGACAAATTGGAAGCTTTCTTT. Protein product: CASSFRDRDKLEAFF.

About this clone: The same CDR3 is also encoded by other DNA sequences in this sample. V usage is TRBV27 and J usage is TRBJ1-2; D not resolved. CDR3 length: 13 residues. V was shortened by 5 bases and J by 4 bases, with 11 bases between the two germline ends. Per germline, CDR1 MNHEY and CDR2 SMNVEV (reference sequence). DNA for the CDR3: TGTGCCAGCAGTAGACCGGGAGGCTATGGCTACACCTTC. Protein sequence: CASSRPGGYGYTF.

The table lists this clone with a few counts. The V call is TRBV4-2, the J call TRBJ2-7; TRBD2 agrees at 10 bases. The V gene's germline CDR1 is LGHNA and CDR2 YNFKEQ. The junction had 7 bases not matched to a gene; V was cut back by 0 bases and J by 5 bases. The CDR3 is 16 amino acids. The CDR3 spells CASSQEGAGGPDEQYF. The CDR3 DNA is TGTGCCAGCAGCCAAGAAGGAGCGGGAGGGCCGGACGAGCAGTACTTC.

The chain has TRBV29-1 and TRBJ2-5; TRBD2 aligns across 7 bases. J lost 4 bases, V lost 5 bases, and 4 bases had no gene match. The germline gives CDR1 SQVTM, CDR2 ANQGSEA. CDR3 length: 12 amino acids. Here the CDR3 reads CSVKSGTETQYF. The CDR3 coding sequence is TGCAGCGTTAAGAGCGGGACAGAGACCCAGTACTTC.

This rearrangement joins TRBV15 to TRBJ2-1, with 14 bases identical to TRBD2. CDR3 length: 14 residues. Unmatched junction bases numbered 5, after V lost 8 bases and J lost 8 bases. The germline V gene has CDR1 LNHNV and CDR2 YYDKDF (reference sequence). DNA for the CDR3: TGTGCCACCCAGAAGACTAGCGGGAGGGATGAGCAGTTCTTC. Its protein is CATQKTSGRDEQFF. Full variable domain (remainder filled in from reference TRBV15 and TRBJ2-1): DAMVIQNPRYQVTQFGKPVTLSCSQTLNHNVMYWYQQKSSQAPKLLFHYYDKDFNNEADTPDNFQSRRPNTSFCFLDIRSPGLGDTAMYLCATQKTSGRDEQFFGPGTRLTVL.

V and J are TRBV19 and TRBJ2-1; D perhaps matches TRBD2 (6 bases). Germline V gene lookup returns CDR1 LNHDA and CDR2 SQIVND (reference sequence). V lost 0 bases to trimming and J lost 10 bases, with 13 bases between them. This CDR3 is built from 14 residues. CDR3 sequence reads: CASSIDLKGLEQFF. CDR3 nucleotide sequence: TGTGCCAGTAGTATAGATCTGAAGGGACTCGAGCAGTTCTTC.

This clone occurred a few times. The chain carries TRBV5-1 and TRBJ1-2, with D possibly TRBD1 on 6 matching bases. The CDR3 sequence is 13 residues long. Germline assignment: CDR1 SGHRS and CDR2 YFSETQ. V lost 0 bases and J lost 6, with 9 bases in between. In nucleotides, the CDR3 is TGCGCCAGCAGCTTGGCGGCAGGGGATGGCTACACCTTC. It encodes CASSLAAGDGYTF.

This chain links TRBV7-2 with TRBJ1-4; the D is unclear. This CDR3 is built from 13 residues. CDR1 SGHTA and CDR2 FQGNSA come from the germline V gene. With 11 bases removed from V and 3 bases from J, the gap between germline ends came to 13 bases. The CDR3 DNA follows: TGTGCCTGCTCAATCGAGGCTAATGAAAAACTGTTTTTT. It yields the protein CACSIEANEKLFF.

This clone is labeled medium-sized. The CDR3 loop reads CAWSTGEAGELFF. In DNA, the CDR3 is TGTGCCTGGAGTACAGGGGAGGCCGGGGAGCTGTTTTTT. The chain combines TRBV30 with TRBJ2-2; tentative D call: TRBD1 (7 bases). CDR3 length: 13 amino acids. Trimming cost V 2 bases and J 6 bases, with 10 bases left between them. Germline CDR1 GTSNPN, CDR2 SVGIG (reference sequence).

This rearrangement joins TRBV28 to TRBJ1-1; weak D call: TRBD1 (5 bases). The CDR3 loop spans 13 amino acids. Germline values: CDR1 MDHEN, CDR2 SYDVKM. V was cut by 6 bases and J by 2 bases, with 10 bases left in between. CDR3 DNA sequence: TGTGCCAGCAGGACGGGGGACAACACTGAAGCTTTCTTT. Its protein product is CASRTGDNTEAFF.

The chain employs TRBV10-1 and TRBJ2-1, with TRBD2 matching over 8 bases. With V trimmed by 2 bases and J by 7 bases, 7 bases remained unmatched. The CDR3 extends over 15 amino acids. The germline gives CDR1 WNHNN, CDR2 SYGVQD (reference sequence). The CDR3 sequence: CASSEPGGPGNEQFF. The CDR3 DNA follows: TGCGCCAGCAGTGAGCCGGGAGGGCCTGGAAATGAGCAGTTCTTC.

This sequence joins TRBV4-1 and TRBJ1-4; D is perhaps TRBD1 (6 bases). Germline-derived CDR1 and CDR2 are MGHRA and YSYEKL. The CDR3 consists of 17 residues. The V end lost 4 bases, the J end lost 1 base, and 16 bases lay between the germline ends. CDR3 loop: CASSPRGGGGTNEKLFF. CDR3 DNA: TGCGCCAGCAGCCCCCGTGGAGGGGGGGGAACTAATGAAAAACTGTTTTTT.

The gene calls are TRBV4-2 and TRBJ2-3; 7 bases are a match to TRBD1. Germline CDR1 LGHNA, CDR2 YNFKEQ. The CDR3 loop spans 14 amino acids. The V gene end was trimmed by 4 bases and the J gene end by 2 bases; junction bases not matched to a gene: 3. CDR3 nucleotide sequence: TGTGCCAGCAGCCTGGACAGGTCCACAGATACGCAGTATTTT. The encoded protein is CASSLDRSTDTQYF.